What follows are 2 T cell receptor beta chains derived from one specimen sequenced in a study of T cell changes during pregnancy in multiple sclerosis. The table came from immunoSEQ multiplex PCR; TCRdb's copy has only in-frame clones and leaves some out. This sample yields 75,000 to 80,000 clones, of which more than 85% are seen a single time; 2% to 3% belongs to the top ten. Specimen: peripheral blood, collected after pregnancy. These receptors all stem from a female donor in good health, enrolled as a control in a pregnancy study.

This CDR3 is CASRPDGNTIYF. DNA for the CDR3: TGCGCCAGCCGTCCAGATGGAAACACCATATATTTT. This chain connects TRBV5-1 to TRBJ1-3; D remains unclear. This CDR3 spans 12 amino acids. In germline, CDR1 is SGHRS, CDR2 YFSETQ. V lost 7 bases to trimming and J lost 3 bases, with 8 bases between them.

This chain connects TRBV7-9 to TRBJ1-6; 7 positions agree with TRBD1. J was trimmed by 7 bases and V by 5 bases; bases with no gene match: 5. Germline V gene data show CDR1 as SEHNR and CDR2 as FQNEAQ (reference sequence). The CDR3 is 14 residues long. The CDR3 protein is CASSQGQKNSPLHF. In DNA form, the CDR3 reads TGTGCCAGCAGCCAGGGACAGAAGAATTCACCCCTCCACTTT.